Sequencing of this T cell receptor beta chain was carried out in a study of cytomegalovirus exposure and HLA in healthy donors. Study results and limitations: Earlier analysis looked at TCR beta V segments, and most were productive about 87% or about 30% of the time.

The PCR was carried out with 60 Vbeta primers and 13 Jbeta primers. Clones were sequenced by immunoSEQ multiplex PCR, and TCRdb holds only the in-frame ones, with some missing. The listing contains about 46,000 clones. Details on this clone: Its antigen is as yet unknown.

This CDR3 contains 15 residues. The V gene's germline CDR1 is SGHNT and CDR2 YYREEE (reference sequence). The V end lost 0 bases, the J end lost 5 bases, and 14 bases lay between the germline ends. The rearrangement uses TRBV5-4 and TRBJ1-1; TRBD1 might be the D (6 bases). This TCR was recovered from a woman aged 40 to 50 in good health and CMV-seronegative. Sequenced material: PBMCs. The CDR3 loop is CASSLDSGVGTEAFF. In DNA, the CDR3 is TGTGCCAGCAGCTTGGACTCAGGGGTCGGAACTGAAGCTTTCTTT.